A selection of T cell receptor beta chains follows, all from one sample in a study of blood T cells in healthy people across ages. Each CDR3 protein gets one entry after TCRdb re-called the 5' RACE reads with MiXCR. The table includes about 970,000 distinct CDR3 sequences, around 54% detected once. Sequenced: blood. These receptors were obtained from a woman aged 55-69 years in good health. Both conserved end residues are part of each CDR3. The D gene is left open where the match is weak. Expanded clones are given a class, and other clones once, few, many or no size at all.

D gene: NA
J gene: TRBJ1-6
V gene: TRBV29-1
clone size: few
CDR3 DNA: TGCAGCGTTGTCGAGACGGTCGGGTCACCCCTCCACTTT
CDR3 protein: CSVVETVGSPLHF

D gene: NA
J gene: TRBJ2-3
V gene: TRBV7-2
clone size: few
CDR3 DNA: TGTGCCAGCAGCTTATCTGTGACAGATACGCAGTATTTT
CDR3 protein: CASSLSVTDTQYF

D gene: NA
J gene: TRBJ2-6
V gene: TRBV20-1
clone size: few
CDR3 DNA: TGCAGTGCTACAGGTTATCTTGGGGCCAACGTCCTGACTTTC
CDR3 protein: CSATGYLGANVLTF

D gene: TRBD1
J gene: TRBJ2-7
V gene: TRBV11-2
clone size: NA
CDR3 DNA: TGTGCCAGCAGACATTACAGGGGACGTACCTACGAGCAGTACTTC
CDR3 protein: CASRHYRGRTYEQYF

D gene: TRBD1
J gene: TRBJ1-1
V gene: TRBV2
clone size: few
CDR3 DNA: TGTGCCAGCAGTGCCACGGACAGGCTGAACACTGAAGCTTTCTTT
CDR3 protein: CASSATDRLNTEAFF

D gene: NA
J gene: TRBJ2-3
V gene: TRBV15
clone size: few
CDR3 DNA: TGTGCCACCAGCAGAGTAAGACAGATCACAGATACGCAGTATTTT
CDR3 protein: CATSRVRQITDTQYF

D gene: NA
J gene: TRBJ1-2
V gene: TRBV4-1
clone size: few
CDR3 DNA: TGCGCCAGCAGCCAATATATTGCACCCTATGGCTACACCTTC
CDR3 protein: CASSQYIAPYGYTF

D gene: NA
J gene: TRBJ2-3
V gene: TRBV9
clone size: NA
CDR3 DNA: TGTGCCAGCAGCGTAGCGATAGATACGCAGTATTTT
CDR3 protein: CASSVAIDTQYF

D gene: TRBD1
J gene: TRBJ1-5
V gene: TRBV2
clone size: once
CDR3 DNA: TGTGCCAGCAGGAACAGGGGGCTCCAGCCCCAGCATTTT
CDR3 protein: CASRNRGLQPQHF

D gene: TRBD1
J gene: TRBJ2-7
V gene: TRBV7-2
clone size: many
CDR3 DNA: TGTGCCAGCAGCGACACCGGCTTGGGACAGCACTCCTACGAGCAGTACTTC
CDR3 protein: CASSDTGLGQHSYEQYF

D gene: TRBD2
J gene: TRBJ2-3
V gene: TRBV24-1
clone size: NA
CDR3 DNA: TGTGCCACCAGTAACCCAGCGGGAGCTGGCGCAGATACGCAGTATTTT
CDR3 protein: CATSNPAGAGADTQYF

D gene: NA
J gene: TRBJ1-6
V gene: TRBV5-1
clone size: few
CDR3 DNA: TGCGCCAGCAGCTTGGACGGGGCAGACAATTCACCCCTCCACTTT
CDR3 protein: CASSLDGADNSPLHF

D gene: TRBD1
J gene: TRBJ2-7
V gene: TRBV20-1
clone size: NA
CDR3 DNA: TGCAGTGCTAACACGGGACAGGCTTACGGGCAGTACTTC
CDR3 protein: CSANTGQAYGQYF